This T cell receptor (beta chain) derives from a study of cytomegalovirus exposure and HLA in healthy donors. PCR was performed using 60 Vbeta and 13 Jbeta primers. In the original workflow: Later, an analysis found 80 million or so unique TCR beta chains, and 8.5 million to 12 million of these were shared. The assay was immunoSEQ multiplex PCR, and TCRdb's table has in-frame clones only and misses some. V and J calls and clone size come straight from that table; D and trimming were deduced from the DNA. The table records about 120,000 clones, roughly 75% of them present only once. Study-wide results and caveats: Reportedly, a later analysis found an Asian-associated ancestry cluster had fewer N-insertions than the roughly 700-donor mean. Previous analysis showed most TCR beta V segments were productive about 87% or about 30% of the time.

This CDR3 region has 15 residues. Trimming removed 8 bases from V and 4 bases from J; junction bases left unmatched: 5. Germline-derived CDR1 and CDR2 are SNHLY and FYNNEI. About this clone: What it binds is unknown.

Specimen: PBMCs. This TCR derives from a woman aged 50 to 60 in good health and CMV-seronegative. The V and J genes are TRBV2 and TRBJ2-2, with TRBD2 matching over 12 bases. The CDR3 is CASQTSGRTTGELFF. The CDR3 region has the DNA TGTGCCAGCCAGACTAGCGGGAGAACCACCGGGGAGCTGTTTTTT.